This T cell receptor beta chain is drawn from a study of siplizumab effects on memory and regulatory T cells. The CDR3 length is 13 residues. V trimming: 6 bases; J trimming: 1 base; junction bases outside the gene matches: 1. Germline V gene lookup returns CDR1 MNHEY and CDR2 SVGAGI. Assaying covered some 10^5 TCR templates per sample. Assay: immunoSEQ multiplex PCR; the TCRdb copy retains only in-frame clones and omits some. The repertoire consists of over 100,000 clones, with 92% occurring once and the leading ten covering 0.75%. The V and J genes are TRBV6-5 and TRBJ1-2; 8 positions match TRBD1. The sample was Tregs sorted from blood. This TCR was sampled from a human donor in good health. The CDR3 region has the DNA TGTGCCAGCAGGGACAGGGTTAACTATGGCTACACCTTC. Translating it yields CASRDRVNYGYTF.